This paragraph covers one T cell receptor (beta chain) sequence. Its target is not known. PCR used 60 Vbeta primers and 13 Jbeta primers. This table comes from immunoSEQ multiplex PCR, and its TCRdb copy is limited to in-frame clones, with some not included. Of fewer than 90,000 clones listed, 76% are singletons. These data originate in a study of cytomegalovirus exposure and HLA in healthy donors. Study-wide background: An early data release held approximately 80 million unique TCRs from HLA-typed donors.

Findings of the study overall: Later analysis identified several of the most significant clusters that appeared linked to common viral pathogens. A cluster of highly shared sequence variants was likely a sequencing artifact. In presence/absence analyses, roughly uniform sequencing depth across donors was assumed.

Trimming removed 4 bases from V and 0 bases from J; junction bases left unmatched: 11. The CDR3 sequence is 18 residues long. Germline CDR1 is SGHRS and CDR2 is YFSETQ. V and J are TRBV5-1 and TRBJ2-7, with TRBD2 matching 12 bases. The sequence was collected from a male donor in good health and CMV-seronegative. Sequenced input: PBMCs. The CDR3 DNA sequence: TGCGCCAGCAGCCCCGGACTAGCGGGGCCGAGGGGCTCCTACGAGCAGTACTTC. It yields the protein CASSPGLAGPRGSYEQYF.